This T cell receptor beta chain was captured by sequencing in a study of OX40 agonist ivuxolimab in advanced cancers. Study at large: Those enrolled were 70% to 85% male, with a mean age of about 66 years and ages from about 20 to 85.

Study-wide findings and caveats: Partial responders at 0.1-3.0 mg/kg had among the lowest clonal expansion. Expanded clones were, on average, more numerous in CD8+ T cells than in CD4+.

The method was immunoSEQ multiplex PCR; TCRdb's version includes in-frame clones alone and lacks a portion of them. The table records roughly 38,000 clones, approximately 79% of them present only once. This clone has only a few counts. Its specificity is unknown. The CDR3 is made up of 13 amino acids. Trimming left V 2 bases short and J 4 bases short, with 9 bases between. Germline V gives CDR1 SGDLS, CDR2 YYNGEE. This receptor was taken from an adult with an advanced solid tumor such as melanoma, head and neck, liver or kidney cancer. This chain connects TRBV9 to TRBJ1-1; tentatively, D is TRBD1 (5 bases). The sequences come from CD4+ or CD8+ T cells sorted from blood, collected in a trial of the OX40 agonist ivuxolimab. CDR3 nucleotide sequence: TGTGCCAGCAGCGTCCAGGGAAGCACTGAAGCTTTCTTT. Its protein product is CASSVQGSTEAFF.